The clone carrying this T cell receptor (beta chain) was observed a single time. Sequence at one end of the junction differs from germline and may be a read error. As originally analysed: Cell counts per sample came from amplifying reference gene primers. The repertoire was sequenced with immunoSEQ multiplex PCR; TCRdb's copy has only in-frame clones and lacks some. That table gives V, J and clone size, and the DNA gave D and trimming. The table lists 200,000 to 250,000 clones, about 85% of them singletons, with about an eighth in the top ten. This sample stems from a study of blood T cell repertoires in COVID-19. CDR1 is MGHRA, CDR2 YSYEKL, per germline. CDR3 size: 15 residues.

This clonotype was sampled from a woman younger than 35 who had recovered from COVID-19. Input material: peripheral blood. The V gene is TRBV4-1, the J gene TRBJ2-7, with D unclear. The CDR3 spells CASSQEARISHEQYF. DNA for the CDR3: TGCGCCAGCAGCCAAGAAGCGCGGATCTCCCACGAGCAGTACTTC.